One and the same sample provided the 20 T cell receptor beta chains below, sequenced in a study of blood T cell repertoires in COVID-19 (dated by TCRdb to 2019 to 2021). Library generation was performed with the immunoSEQ multiplex PCR assay. TCRdb stores this immuneACCESS table with in-frame sequences only. Part of the clones is absent; in the studies checked, under half of the shortfall reflects unresolved V genes, and no reason is known for the rest. In this sample the table shows about 140,000 clones, 77% of which occur a single time. The top ten clonotypes cover roughly 9% of the sample. Material: peripheral blood. These receptor sequences come from a woman aged 50 to 60 with active or convalescent COVID-19.

About this clone: Other DNA sequences in the sample encode the same CDR3. The CDR3 reads CASSYQPALASGNTDTQYF. The DNA of the CDR3 is TGTGCCAGCAGCTACCAGCCGGCTTTGGCTAGCGGAAACACAGATACGCAGTATTTT. The V and J genes are TRBV7-3 and TRBJ2-3; 7 nucleotides agree with TRBD2. Unmatched junction bases numbered 18, after V lost 4 bases and J lost 2 bases. The germline gives CDR1 SGHTA, CDR2 FQGTGA. The CDR3 has 19 residues.

CDR3 residues: CASSLRTSGAITDTQYF. For the CDR3, the DNA is TGCGCCAGCAGCTTGCGGACTAGCGGGGCAATCACAGATACGCAGTATTTT. The chain joins TRBV5-1 to TRBJ2-3, with 12 bases matching TRBD2. The length of the CDR3 is 17 residues. Germline-derived CDR1 and CDR2 are SGHRS and YFSETQ. Losses at the gene ends were 1 base for V and 2 bases for J; bases not matched to a gene: 5.

The chain joins TRBV30 to TRBJ2-7, with 8 nucleotides matching TRBD2. The V gene's germline CDR1 is GTSNPN and CDR2 SVGIG (reference sequence). The CDR3 loop spans 14 amino acids. V shed 0 bases, J shed 4 bases, and the junction held 5 bases outside the gene matches. The CDR3 protein is CAWSVAGGVYEQYF. CDR3 nucleotides: TGTGCCTGGAGTGTAGCCGGGGGGGTGTACGAGCAGTACTTC.

The DNA of the CDR3 is TGTGCCAGCAGCGTAGGAGGGACCCAGTACTTC. As protein: CASSVGGTQYF. The chain links TRBV9 to TRBJ2-5; D remains ambiguous. This CDR3 has 11 residues. Germline CDR1 SGDLS, CDR2 YYNGEE. V dropped 0 bases and J dropped 7 bases, with 4 bases sitting between them.

The sample holds a few counts of this clone. The junction shows a germline mismatch at one end, possibly a read error. For the CDR3, the DNA is TGTGCCTCGAGTCCGGGATCAGGCCAGCCCCAGCATTTT. It yields the protein CASSPGSGQPQHF. The J gene is TRBJ1-5, the V gene TRBV30; D uncertain. CDR1 is GTSNPN, CDR2 SVGIG, per germline (reference sequence). This CDR3 has 13 amino acids.

J is TRBJ1-2 and V is TRBV5-1; 7 nucleotides line up with TRBD1. With 4 bases clipped from V and 0 bases from J, the junction kept 6 bases outside the gene matches. From germline, CDR1 is SGHRS and CDR2 YFSETQ. The length of the CDR3 is 15 residues. In DNA, the CDR3 is TGCGCCAGCAGCCCACGGACAGGTCCTAACTATGGCTACACCTTC. Protein: CASSPRTGPNYGYTF. Complete variable domain (other parts from reference TRBV5-1 and TRBJ1-2): KAGVTQTPRYLIKTRGQQVTLSCSPISGHRSVSWYQQTPGQGLQFLFEYFSETQRNKGNFPGRFSGRQFSNSRSEMNVSTLELGDSALYLCASSPRTGPNYGYTFGSGTRLTVV.

Turning to this clone: The same CDR3 also results from other DNA sequences found in this sample. The rearrangement uses TRBV7-9 and TRBJ2-3; a weak D match, TRBD1 (5 bases). The CDR3 loop spans 14 amino acids. The V end was cut by 1 base, the J end by 5 bases, with 10 bases between. Germline CDR1 and CDR2: SEHNR and FQNEAQ (reference sequence). In DNA form, the CDR3 reads TGTGCCAGCAGCTTAGGCCAGGGCGTAGATACGCAGTATTTT. As protein: CASSLGQGVDTQYF.

V is TRBV7-9 and J is TRBJ1-1, with D unresolved. Trimming took 3 bases from V and 0 from J, leaving 8 bases between them. CDR1 SEHNR and CDR2 FQNEAQ come from the germline V gene (reference sequence). This CDR3 has 14 residues. This chain's CDR3 is CASSLQQLNTEAFF. CDR3 in DNA: TGTGCCAGCAGCTTGCAACAGTTGAACACTGAAGCTTTCTTT.

The chain combines TRBV7-6 with TRBJ1-4, with no clear D. The CDR3 length is 15 residues. Looked up from germline, CDR1 is SGHVS and CDR2 is FNYEAQ. Trimming pared 5 bases from V and 0 bases from J, leaving 10 bases between. CDR3 region: CASSPWRATNEKLFF. The DNA for the CDR3 is TGTGCCAGCAGCCCATGGAGGGCAACTAATGAAAAACTGTTTTTT.

The chain couples TRBV29-1 to TRBJ1-1; the D gene is possibly TRBD1 (6 bases). Germline-derived CDR1 and CDR2 are SQVTM and ANQGSEA. Trimming took off 5 bases at V and 1 base at J, with 17 bases between the two ends. This CDR3 region has 15 residues. The CDR3 loop reads CSVQPQGNRNTEAFF. DNA for the CDR3: TGCAGCGTTCAACCACAGGGAAATAGGAACACTGAAGCTTTCTTT.

This clone was seen many times. This chain joins TRBV25-1 and TRBJ1-1, with TRBD1 as a possible D gene (5 bases). This CDR3 region has 12 residues. V lost 5 bases and J 1 base, leaving 5 bases between the germline ends. CDR1 is MGHDK and CDR2 is SYGVNS in the germline V gene. CDR3: CASSRGNTEAFF. The DNA of the CDR3 is TGTGCCAGCAGTAGGGGGAACACTGAAGCTTTCTTT.

The CDR3, as DNA: TGTGCCAGCAGCGTAACGGGACAGGGTTCGGGGCGGGCTTTCTTT. This gives the protein CASSVTGQGSGRAFF. The rearrangement uses TRBV9 and TRBJ1-1; 9 nucleotides match TRBD1. V lost 1 base, J lost 11 bases, and 12 bases stayed unmatched. This CDR3 is built from 15 residues. From germline, CDR1 is SGDLS and CDR2 YYNGEE.

This chain connects TRBV6-5 to TRBJ1-5; D is uncertain. Germline loops: CDR1 MNHEY, CDR2 SVGAGI. CDR3 size: 14 residues. With 2 bases removed from V and 5 bases from J, the gap between germline ends came to 10 bases. DNA of the CDR3: TGTGCCAGCAGTTACAGGCCCGGGGATCAGCCCCAGCATTTT. This gives the protein CASSYRPGDQPQHF.

The chain links TRBV7-2 to TRBJ2-2, with 8 bases matching TRBD1. After removal of 3 bases from V and 4 bases from J, the junction contained 10 bases not matched to a gene. The CDR3 consists of 17 residues. Germline CDR1 reads SGHTA; CDR2 reads FQGNSA. CDR3 residues: CASSFRVGQGGTGELFF. In DNA form, the CDR3 reads TGTGCCAGCAGCTTTCGGGTTGGACAGGGAGGCACCGGGGAGCTGTTTTTT.

The rearrangement links TRBV7-8 to TRBJ1-2; D is undetermined. Germline CDR1 and CDR2: SGHVS and FQNEAQ. The V end was cut by 0 bases, the J end by 3 bases, with 11 bases between. This CDR3 spans 15 amino acids. The CDR3 is CASSLAGRQDYGYTF. The CDR3 nucleotides are TGTGCCAGCAGCTTAGCGGGTCGGCAGGACTATGGCTACACCTTC.

The J gene is TRBJ2-6, the V gene TRBV6-1; D is possibly TRBD2 (5 bases). Trimming took off 2 bases at V and 0 bases at J, with 17 bases between the two ends. Germline-derived CDR1 and CDR2 are MNHNS and SASEGT. The CDR3 totals 19 residues. CDR3 DNA: TGTGCCAGCAGTGAACTCGAGGGAGCCATTTACTCTGGGGCCAACGTCCTGACTTTC. Protein sequence: CASSELEGAIYSGANVLTF.

The chain employs TRBV10-3 and TRBJ1-1; 9 bases are shared with TRBD1. Trimming cost V 2 bases and J 1 base; bases outside gene matches: 8. The CDR3 is 17 residues long. CDR1 is ENHRY, CDR2 SYGVKD, per germline. The chain's CDR3 is CAISEKVWGQGNTEAFF. For the CDR3, the DNA is TGTGCCATCAGTGAGAAGGTATGGGGACAGGGGAACACTGAAGCTTTCTTT.

This chain connects TRBV7-9 to TRBJ2-6; 10 bases map to TRBD1. After removal of 4 bases from V and 1 base from J, the junction contained 7 bases not matched to a gene. The CDR3 is made up of 18 amino acids. The germline CDR1 and CDR2 sequences are SEHNR and FQNEAQ (reference sequence). The CDR3, as DNA: TGTGCCAGCAGCTATATAGGGACAGGGGATTCTGGGGCCAACGTCCTGACTTTC. Residues: CASSYIGTGDSGANVLTF.

This clone was seen a handful of times. The chain uses TRBV6-5 and TRBJ2-7; 7 nucleotides agree with TRBD1. The CDR3 totals 14 residues. V lost 5 bases, J lost 4 bases, and 8 bases stayed unmatched. Germline assignment: CDR1 MNHEY and CDR2 SVGAGI. The CDR3 reads CASSLGQVPYEQYF. DNA of the CDR3: TGTGCCAGCAGTCTAGGACAGGTTCCTTACGAGCAGTACTTC.

J is TRBJ1-1 and V is TRBV28, with TRBD1 matching 10 bases. J was trimmed by 5 bases and V by 7 bases; bases with no gene match: 10. Germline V gene lookup returns CDR1 MDHEN and CDR2 SYDVKM. The CDR3 sequence is 15 residues long. The CDR3 bases are TGTGCCAGCACCCCACGGACAGGGGGTTGGACTGAAGCTTTCTTT. Its protein product is CASTPRTGGWTEAFF.